The 18 T cell receptor beta chains below were found in one sample sequenced in a study of beta chain features in type 1 diabetes. Study-wide results and caveats: All four CD4+ subsets from Type 1 diabetes patients carried moderately but significantly shorter TCRB CDR3s.

No antigens are known for them. Investigators reverse transcribed all isolated RNA, so they sequenced expressed TCRB transcripts. TCRdb's copy holds only in-frame clones and misses some; the assay was immunoSEQ multiplex PCR. The sample consists of a few hundred thousand clones, around 9.6% of them appearing once. Sequenced sample: central memory CD4+ T cells from blood. These receptors were taken from a man aged 25-45 years with type 1 diabetes.

This clone appeared many times. The CDR3 spells CASSRGQGGLEAFF. CDR3 in DNA: TGTGCCAGCAGCCGGGGACAGGGAGGTCTGGAAGCTTTCTTT. This chain joins TRBV7-2 and TRBJ1-1; the match to TRBD1 covers 9 bases. The V gene end was trimmed by 5 bases and the J gene end by 8 bases; junction bases not matched to a gene: 9. The germline V gene has CDR1 SGHTA and CDR2 FQGNSA. The CDR3 runs 14 residues.

This chain uses TRBV6-5 with TRBJ1-5; possibly TRBD1 for D (5 bases). CDR3 length equals 14 residues. V was clipped by 5 bases and J by 6 bases, with 14 bases between them. The germline CDR1 and CDR2 sequences are MNHEY and SVGAGI. The CDR3 is CASSPGTAGQPQHF. As DNA, the CDR3 is TGTGCCAGCAGTCCCGGGACCGCGGGTCAGCCCCAGCATTTT.

This clone was observed at least ten times. The CDR3 DNA is TGTGCCATCAGTGTAGGGGCGGTCCAAGAGACCCAGTACTTC. Translated, it gives CAISVGAVQETQYF. The V gene is TRBV10-3, the J gene TRBJ2-5; TRBD1 might be the D (5 bases). V was shortened by 4 bases and J by 1 base, with 10 bases between the two germline ends. Germline V gene data show CDR1 as ENHRY and CDR2 as SYGVKD. This CDR3 region has 14 residues.

This chain links TRBV18 with TRBJ2-5; 14 nucleotides match TRBD2. Gene TRBJ2-7 matches the end of the DNA better, so the J call may be wrong. The CDR3 contains 17 residues. Germline CDR1 is KGHSH and CDR2 is LQKENI. The DNA of the CDR3 is TGTGCCAGCTCACCACCGTCCGGGACTAGCGGGAGCTACGAGCAGTACTTC. This codes for CASSPPSGTSGSYEQYF.

This clone was detected a few times. The rearrangement uses TRBV28 and TRBJ1-2; D unresolved. The CDR3 loop spans 14 amino acids. Per germline, CDR1 MDHEN and CDR2 SYDVKM. Trimming stripped 3 bases from V and 1 base from J, with 9 bases between. This CDR3 reads CASSLDGINYGYTF. The CDR3 bases are TGTGCCAGCAGTTTGGACGGAATTAACTATGGCTACACCTTC.

Points on this clone: A much larger clone lies a single base off, so this may be a read error. V usage is TRBV11-2 and J usage is TRBJ2-3, with TRBD2 matching over 10 bases. From germline, CDR1 is SGHAT and CDR2 FQNNGV. This CDR3 region has 17 residues. CDR3 loop: CASSLEREGFGTDTRYF. The DNA for the CDR3 is TGTGCCAGCAGCTTGGAGCGGGAGGGATTCGGCACAGATACGCGGTATTTT.

The J gene is TRBJ1-2, the V gene TRBV5-4; weak D call: TRBD1 (5 bases). The germline gives CDR1 SGHNT, CDR2 YYREEE (reference sequence). This CDR3 spans 14 amino acids. The V end lost 2 bases, the J end lost 4 bases, and 12 bases lay between the germline ends. Written as DNA, the CDR3 is TGTGCCAGCAGCTTTACAGGCAACGTCTATGGCTACACCTTC. It encodes CASSFTGNVYGYTF.

This clone has just a few counts. This rearrangement joins TRBV9 to TRBJ2-2; no definite D call. Germline V gene sequence: CDR1 SGDLS, CDR2 YYNGEE. Trimming shortened V by 3 bases and J by 1 base, and 4 bases separated the two germline ends. The CDR3 contains 13 residues. For the CDR3, the DNA is TGTGCCAGCAGCGCGTTGAACACCGGGGAGCTGTTTTTT. As protein: CASSALNTGELFF.

This clone was counted between two and nine times. The rearrangement uses TRBV4-1 and TRBJ2-5; possible D gene TRBD1, 5 bases. Deletions cut 1 base from V and 5 bases from J, with 11 bases between. The germline V gene has CDR1 MGHRA and CDR2 YSYEKL. The CDR3 sequence is 14 residues long. Written as DNA, the CDR3 is TGCGCCAGCAGCCAAGGAGCAGGGCGGGAGACCCAGTACTTC. It yields the protein CASSQGAGRETQYF.

This clone was counted only a few times. The V and J genes are TRBV7-3 and TRBJ2-5; D remains unclear. Germline V gene lookup returns CDR1 SGHTA and CDR2 FQGTGA. V was cut by 2 bases and J by 3 bases, with 7 bases left in between. The CDR3 loop spans 13 amino acids. CDR3 sequence (DNA): TGTGCCAGCAGCTTACACAGAGAAGAGACCCAGTACTTC. Translated: CASSLHREETQYF. Filled out from reference TRBV7-3 and TRBJ2-5, the complete variable domain reads GAGVSQTPSNKVTEKGKYVELRCDPISGHTALYWYRQSLGQGPEFLIYFQGTGAADDSGLPNDRFFAVRPEGSVSTLKIQRTERGDSAVYLCASSLHREETQYFGPGTRLLVL.

This clone occurred a few times. V usage is TRBV7-8 and J usage is TRBJ2-5; TRBD2 matches at 12 bases. The V and J ends lost 1 base and 4 bases, in that order; junction bases with no gene match: 13. The CDR3 contains 19 residues. Per the germline V gene, CDR1 is SGHVS and CDR2 is FQNEAQ. This CDR3 reads CASSLGGTSGPRRGETQYF. DNA for the CDR3: TGTGCCAGCAGCTTAGGGGGGACTAGCGGGCCCCGGCGGGGAGAGACCCAGTACTTC.

The chain combines TRBV11-1 with TRBJ2-5; no firm D call. V shed 7 bases and J shed 5 bases, with 8 bases lying between them. The CDR3 has 11 amino acids. Germline CDR1 SGHAT, CDR2 FQDESV (reference sequence). The CDR3 spells CASTQGETQYF. CDR3 bases: TGTGCCAGCACCCAAGGGGAGACCCAGTACTTC.

The CDR3 spells CASSSPGLDQPQHF. Written as DNA, the CDR3 is TGCGCCAGCAGTTCCCCAGGGTTGGATCAGCCCCAGCATTTT. The J gene is TRBJ1-5, the V gene TRBV10-2; D perhaps matches TRBD1 (5 bases). This CDR3 contains 14 residues. The V gene lost 5 bases and the J gene lost 5 bases, with 13 bases spanning the gap. Germline V gives CDR1 WSHSY, CDR2 SAAADI.

This clone was recorded a few times. This sequence joins TRBV1 and TRBJ1-4; the D call TRBD1 from the table was never checked on the DNA. TRBV1 is a pseudogene locus. The CDR3 is 16 amino acids. The CDR3 DNA is TGCACCAGCAGCCGGATACAGGGGGCGACTAATGAAAAACTGTTTTTT. Encoded protein: CTSSRIQGATNEKLFF.

The chain carries TRBV9 and TRBJ2-3; D is tentatively TRBD1 or TRBD2 (5 bases each). From germline, CDR1 is SGDLS and CDR2 YYNGEE. V was shortened by 4 bases and J by 0 bases, with 15 bases between the two germline ends. CDR3 length: 16 amino acids. The CDR3: CASSMRGSISTDTQYF. CDR3 nucleotide sequence: TGTGCCAGCAGCATGAGGGGCAGTATCAGCACAGATACGCAGTATTTT. The full variable domain, rest sourced from reference TRBV9 and TRBJ2-3, is DSGVTQTPKHLITATGQRVTLRCSPRSGDLSVYWYQQSLDQGLQFLIQYYNGEERAKGNILERFSAQQFPDLHSELNLSSLELGDSALYFCASSMRGSISTDTQYFGPGTRLTVL.

Points on this clone: Different DNA sequences within this sample yield the same CDR3. The rearrangement links TRBV6-5 to TRBJ2-7; the match to TRBD1 covers 7 bases. V was pared by 8 bases and J by 1 base, with 5 bases of the junction left unmatched. Per the germline V gene, CDR1 is MNHEY and CDR2 is SVGAGI. This CDR3 has 13 amino acids. CDR3 residues: CASRTGSSYEQYF. Written as DNA, the CDR3 is TGTGCCAGCCGGACAGGTTCATCCTACGAGCAGTACTTC.

In this sample, this clone turned up many times. This chain joins TRBV28 and TRBJ2-1; 7 bases are a match to TRBD1. The CDR3 has 14 residues. Germline lookup yields CDR1 MDHEN and CDR2 SYDVKM. V gave up 9 bases and J gave up 3 bases; unmatched junction bases: 8. The DNA for the CDR3 is TGTGCCAGTTCGCAGGGGGTTTACTACAATGAGCAGTTCTTC. Its protein is CASSQGVYYNEQFF.

J is TRBJ2-2 and V is TRBV29-1; 7 bases align to TRBD2. Looked up from germline, CDR1 is SQVTM and CDR2 is ANQGSEA. After removal of 7 bases from V and 1 base from J, the junction contained 12 bases not matched to a gene. This CDR3 is built from 16 residues. The CDR3 here is CSGGGMPGRNTGELFF. The CDR3 coding sequence is TGCAGCGGGGGGGGGATGCCAGGCAGGAACACCGGGGAGCTGTTTTTT.